This T cell receptor beta chain was sequenced for a study of T cells in Graves' hyperthyroidism and ophthalmopathy. At first hyperthyroidism diagnosis, before any ophthalmopathy symptoms, the blood sample was collected. The CDR3 sequence is 15 residues long. J gave up 3 bases and V 3 bases, and 7 bases lay outside the gene matches. The germline gives CDR1 MDHEN, CDR2 SYDVKM. Authors of the study amplified TCR beta CDR3 regions from RNA transcripts. In the first-round RT-PCR of the TCR CDR3, the HTBI primer set was used. One entry per CDR3 protein results from TCRdb running MiXCR on the multiplex PCR reads. The sample lists under 350,000 distinct CDR3 sequences, 13% occurring once. Ten or more counts support this clonotype.

The origin of this receptor is a woman aged 30 to 39 with Graves' hyperthyroidism that later progressed to Graves' ophthalmopathy. The rearrangement links TRBV28 to TRBJ1-2; TRBD1 matches 7 bases. The sequencing sample was made of blood. For the CDR3, the DNA is TGTGCCAGCAGTTTGATAGAGGGGGCAGACTATGGCTACACCTTC. Protein: CASSLIEGADYGYTF.